Here is one TCR beta chain with its context. These data belong to a study of blood T cells in healthy people across ages. The second PCR ran about 6 to 11 cycles with a sample-barcoded 5' primer and J-beta primers. TCRdb re-called the 5' RACE reads through MiXCR, storing one row per CDR3 protein. This sample yields about 970,000 distinct CDR3 sequences, of which around 54% are seen a single time; around 21% belongs to the top ten. Germline values: CDR1 LGHDT, CDR2 YNNKEL (reference sequence). This CDR3 has 14 amino acids. The trim removed 4 bases at V and 8 bases at J, leaving 7 bases unmatched. Sequenced material: blood. The sequence derives from a woman aged 55-75 years in good health. The chain carries TRBV3-1 and TRBJ1-4; 7 nucleotides line up with TRBD1. DNA for the CDR3: TGTGCCAGCAGCCCGTCAGGACAGGACGAAAAACTGTTTTTT. It encodes CASSPSGQDEKLFF.